This T cell receptor beta chain was sequenced for a study of blood T cell repertoires in COVID-19. On the study more broadly: COVID-19 samples, acute and convalescent, were from the United States, Italy and Spain.

The table came from immunoSEQ multiplex PCR; TCRdb's copy has only in-frame clones and leaves some out. The sample gives a few hundred thousand clones, about 86% of which show up once; approximately 4% is in the top ten. Germline CDR1 reads LNHNV; CDR2 reads YYDKDF (reference sequence). The CDR3 length is 12 residues. V lost 9 bases and J 4 bases, leaving 12 bases between the germline ends. Sequenced input: peripheral blood. The chain uses TRBV15 and TRBJ1-1; perhaps TRBD1 as D (6 bases). The TCR originated in a man aged 18 to 29 with active or convalescent COVID-19. The CDR3 spells CATRDRTTEAFF. The CDR3 bases are TGTGCCACGAGAGACAGGACCACTGAAGCTTTCTTT.